This T cell receptor (beta chain) emerged from a study of T cell responses to AZD1222 COVID-19 vaccine. V lost 1 base and J 1 base, leaving 10 bases between the germline ends. Germline CDR1 reads KGHSH; CDR2 reads LQKENI. This CDR3 has 15 residues. Assay used: immunoSEQ multiplex PCR; TCRdb lists only in-frame clones, some missing. The top ten clones hold 1% to 1.5% of a sample with under 200,000 clones, 85% to 95% of them seen once. Study-wide results and limits: All repertoire sampling was performed exclusively after the peak T cell response.

About this clone: The antigen is unknown.

The chain uses TRBV18 and TRBJ1-1; D is possibly TRBD1 (6 bases). This TCR came from an adult in good health. The sequencing used peripheral blood, collected on day 0 of AZD1222 vaccination. The CDR3 sequence is CASSPRGAQNTEAFF. For the CDR3, the DNA is TGTGCCAGCTCACCACGGGGGGCGCAGAACACTGAAGCTTTCTTT.